The rows below give T cell receptor beta chains drawn from one sample of a study of shared clonotypes between healthy human individuals. Assay used: immunoSEQ multiplex PCR; TCRdb lists only in-frame clones, some missing. The sample yields 550,000 to 600,000 clones, just over 75% seen once. The sequencing input was PBMCs. These receptors originate from a woman in her thirties or forties in good health. Some clones in this sample may be carry-over from other donors' samples. Both conserved end residues are part of each CDR3. The D gene is left open where the match is weak. Where a row states a size, it is once, few, many or the class of an expanded clone; other rows omit it.

size: .
V: TRBV7-9
J: TRBJ2-7
D: TRBD1
DNA: TGTGCCAGCAAGACCGACAGGGGAGGAGGCGAGCAGTACTTC
CDR3: CASKTDRGGGEQYF

size: .
V: TRBV6-1
J: TRBJ2-7
D: .
DNA: TGTGCCAGCAGTTCCGGCCTAGGGGGATACGAGCAGTACTTC
CDR3: CASSSGLGGYEQYF

size: .
V: TRBV7-3
J: TRBJ2-1
D: .
DNA: TGTGCCAGCAGCGTAGACAGGAGCTCCTACAATGAGCAGTTCTTC
CDR3: CASSVDRSSYNEQFF

size: .
V: TRBV6-6
J: TRBJ1-1
D: .
DNA: TGTGCCAGCAGTTACTCGGGGGTTGGTACTGAAGCTTTCTTT
CDR3: CASSYSGVGTEAFF

size: once
V: TRBV4-2
J: TRBJ1-5
D: .
DNA: TGTGCCAGCAGCCAAGTTTCTAAGGGGCCTTGGAATCAGCCCCAGCATTTT
CDR3: CASSQVSKGPWNQPQHF

size: once
V: TRBV11-2
J: TRBJ2-7
D: .
DNA: TGTGCCAGCACCAAGGGGAGTTTGAACTACGAGCAGTACTTC
CDR3: CASTKGSLNYEQYF

size: .
V: TRBV5-5
J: TRBJ2-3
D: .
DNA: TGTGCCAGCAGCTTGGCCCGGGATACGCAGTATTTT
CDR3: CASSLARDTQYF

size: few
V: TRBV29-1
J: TRBJ1-1
D: .
DNA: TGCAGCGTGGACCAGAACACTGAAGCTTTCTTT
CDR3: CSVDQNTEAFF

size: .
V: TRBV14
J: TRBJ2-3
D: .
DNA: TGTGCCAGCAGCCAGTACGGGGCGCAGTATTTT
CDR3: CASSQYGAQYF

size: .
V: TRBV30
J: TRBJ2-7
D: .
DNA: TGTGCCTGGGGCTCATCCTACGAGCAGTACTTC
CDR3: CAWGSSYEQYF

size: .
V: TRBV19
J: TRBJ1-3
D: .
DNA: TGTGCCAGTAGTATGGGGTGGGAGACTCCTGGAAACACCATATATTTT
CDR3: CASSMGWETPGNTIYF

size: .
V: TRBV27
J: TRBJ2-7
D: .
DNA: TGTGCCAGCAGTTCTGGGCAAGGTGGGAACTACTACGAGCAGTACTTC
CDR3: CASSSGQGGNYYEQYF

size: .
V: TRBV28
J: TRBJ2-5
D: .
DNA: TGTGCCAGCAGTTTATACCCGTGGGGGCGAGAGACCCAGTACTTC
CDR3: CASSLYPWGRETQYF

size: few
V: TRBV4-2
J: TRBJ2-7
D: .
DNA: TGTGCCAGCAGCCAAGACGGACTATCCTACGAGCAGTACTTC
CDR3: CASSQDGLSYEQYF

size: .
V: TRBV5-1
J: TRBJ2-5
D: TRBD1
DNA: TGCGCCAGCAGCTTGGGGACAGGGGATTGGGAGACCCAGTACTTC
CDR3: CASSLGTGDWETQYF

size: .
V: TRBV2
J: TRBJ2-5
D: .
DNA: TGTGCCCGCTCCGCCGGGACATCAAAGACCCAGTACTTC
CDR3: CARSAGTSKTQYF

size: .
V: TRBV6-6
J: TRBJ2-1
D: .
DNA: TGTGCCAGCAGTCCCCCTGGGGTCAATGAGCAGTTCTTC
CDR3: CASSPPGVNEQFF

size: once
V: TRBV20-1
J: TRBJ2-3
D: .
DNA: TGCAGTGCTAGCCGGGATCCGCAGTATTTT
CDR3: CSASRDPQYF

size: .
V: TRBV7-2
J: TRBJ2-5
D: TRBD2
DNA: TGTGCCAGCAGCTTGGATCACGGGACTAGCGGGAAGGAGACCCAGTACTTC
CDR3: CASSLDHGTSGKETQYF

size: .
V: TRBV27
J: TRBJ1-5
D: .
DNA: TGTGCCAGCAGTTTAAGCCAGGGAGGGCCCGGTCAGCCCCAGCATTTT
CDR3: CASSLSQGGPGQPQHF

size: once
V: TRBV25-1
J: TRBJ2-1
D: TRBD2
DNA: TGTGCCAGCAGTGAGGTGACTAGCGGGAGGACCAATGAGCAGTTCTTC
CDR3: CASSEVTSGRTNEQFF

size: .
V: TRBV12-5
J: TRBJ2-3
D: .
DNA: TGTGCTAGTGGTTTGGTAGTGCGGGATCTTAGCACAGATACGCAGTATTTT
CDR3: CASGLVVRDLSTDTQYF

size: .
V: TRBV5-1
J: TRBJ2-3
D: TRBD1
DNA: TGCGCCAGCACCCTAGGACAGGGGACAAGCACAGATACGCAGTATTTT
CDR3: CASTLGQGTSTDTQYF

size: .
V: TRBV9
J: TRBJ1-2
D: .
DNA: TGTGCCAGCAGCGTAGACAGTTATTCCTATGGCTACACCTTC
CDR3: CASSVDSYSYGYTF

size: few
V: TRBV5-8
J: TRBJ1-5
D: .
DNA: TGTGCCAGCAGCTTTATGGGGTTTGGTCAGCCCCAGCATTTT
CDR3: CASSFMGFGQPQHF

size: .
V: TRBV14
J: TRBJ2-1
D: .
DNA: TGTGCCAGCAGCTCTAGACTAGACAATGAGCAGTTCTTC
CDR3: CASSSRLDNEQFF

size: .
V: TRBV11-2
J: TRBJ2-6
D: .
DNA: TGCGCCAGCAGCCAAGAAGTCGGCTCTGGGGCCAACGTCCTGACTTTC
CDR3: CASSQEVGSGANVLTF

size: few
V: TRBV27
J: TRBJ1-1
D: .
DNA: TGTGCCAGCAGAGGGTTACGCACCACTGAAGCTTTCTTT
CDR3: CASRGLRTTEAFF

size: .
V: TRBV10-3
J: TRBJ2-7
D: .
DNA: TGTGCCATCACGGACAGCTCCTACGAGCAGTACTTC
CDR3: CAITDSSYEQYF

size: few
V: TRBV4-3
J: TRBJ2-2
D: TRBD2
DNA: TGCGCCAGCAGCCAAGGTACCGGGACTAGAACCGGGGAGCTGTTTTTT
CDR3: CASSQGTGTRTGELFF

size: .
V: TRBV11-1
J: TRBJ1-6
D: .
DNA: TGTGCCAGCAGCCAGGACGGAGACTATAATTCACCCCTCCACTTT
CDR3: CASSQDGDYNSPLHF

size: .
V: TRBV6-1
J: TRBJ1-5
D: .
DNA: TGTGCCAGCAGTGAAGGGATGGGTGGCAGCCTTTTGAATCAGCCCCAGCATTTT
CDR3: CASSEGMGGSLLNQPQHF

size: .
V: TRBV11-1
J: TRBJ2-7
D: .
DNA: TGTGCCAGCAGCTTAAGCCAGGGGTTCGCCTACGGGCAGTACTTC
CDR3: CASSLSQGFAYGQYF

size: .
V: TRBV28
J: TRBJ1-2
D: .
DNA: TGTGCCAGCAGCCGTGCCATCCTACCTCGCTATGGCTACACCTTC
CDR3: CASSRAILPRYGYTF

size: .
V: TRBV5-1
J: TRBJ1-1
D: .
DNA: TGCGCCAGCAGCTCCGGCTTCGACACTGAAGCTTTCTTT
CDR3: CASSSGFDTEAFF